Below are 21 T cell receptor beta chains sequenced from a single sample in a study of beta chain features in type 1 diabetes. Every isolated RNA sample was fully reverse transcribed, so sequencing captured expressed TCRB transcripts. The protocol was immunoSEQ multiplex PCR, while the TCRdb copy is restricted to in-frame clones and leaves out a portion. Here the sample spans about 450,000 clones, about 10% being singletons. Sequenced material: naive CD4+ T cells from blood. These TCRs come from a woman between 18 and 29 years old in good health.

This clone was found a few times. The rearrangement links TRBV2 to TRBJ2-5; possibly TRBD1 for D (6 bases). Germline V gives CDR1 SNHLY, CDR2 FYNNEI. The CDR3 consists of 15 residues. V shed 11 bases and J shed 5 bases, with 24 bases lying between them. The CDR3: CAGRGQTGPWETQYF. The CDR3, as DNA: TGTGCCGGACGAGGCCAGACAGGACCGTGGGAGACCCAGTACTTC.

The chain has TRBV18 and TRBJ2-6; D is uncertain. Trimming took 8 bases from V and 0 from J, leaving 17 bases between them. Germline CDR1 reads KGHSH; CDR2 reads LQKENI. The CDR3 sequence is 17 residues long. The CDR3 here is CASRYQRESSGANVLTF. CDR3 nucleotide sequence: TGTGCCAGCCGTTACCAGAGAGAGAGCTCTGGGGCCAACGTCCTGACTTTC. Combining the CDR3 with reference TRBV18 and TRBJ2-6 gives the whole variable domain NAGVMQNPRHLVRRRGQEARLRCSPMKGHSHVYWYRQLPEEGLKFMVYLQKENIIDESGMPKERFSAEFPKEGPSILRIQQVVRGDSAAYFCASRYQRESSGANVLTFGAGSRLTVL.

This chain connects TRBV28 to TRBJ2-4, with unresolved D. Trimming took off 6 bases at V and 1 base at J, with 22 bases between the two ends. The CDR3 covers 18 residues. Germline CDR1 and CDR2: MDHEN and SYDVKM. The CDR3 here is CASSHQLGQVVAKNIQYF. As DNA, the CDR3 is TGTGCCAGCAGCCATCAGCTTGGGCAGGTGGTCGCCAAAAACATTCAGTACTTC.

This clone has only a few counts. The chain has TRBV28 and TRBJ1-6, with D possibly being TRBD1 (5 bases). From germline, CDR1 is MDHEN and CDR2 SYDVKM. V lost 5 bases and J 9 bases, leaving 14 bases between the germline ends. The CDR3 sequence is 14 residues long. Here the CDR3 DNA reads TGTGCCAGCAGTACAGAGCCGGGGCCTTCACCCCTCCACTTT. It codes for CASSTEPGPSPLHF.

The CDR3 here is CASSSGTRNTNEQFF. CDR3 DNA: TGTGCCAGCAGCTCTGGGACCAGAAACACGAATGAGCAGTTCTTC. The chain is built from TRBV11-2 and TRBJ2-1, with D possibly called TRBD1 or TRBD2 (5 bases each). CDR3 length equals 15 residues. Germline CDR1 and CDR2: SGHAT and FQNNGV. Trimming pared 4 bases from V and 7 bases from J, leaving 17 bases between.

The chain joins TRBV5-4 to TRBJ1-2; no clear D. Germline CDR1 SGHNT, CDR2 YYREEE (reference sequence). Trimming took 0 bases from V and 4 from J, leaving 22 bases between them. The CDR3 has 18 residues. The CDR3 DNA reads as TGTGCCAGCAGCTTGGCCGCCGTTGGTATAGGCGATTCCTATGGCTACACCTTC. The encoded protein is CASSLAAVGIGDSYGYTF.

The chain combines TRBV28 with TRBJ1-2; no clear D. The CDR3 is made up of 13 amino acids. The V gene's germline CDR1 is MDHEN and CDR2 SYDVKM. V was pared by 2 bases and J by 3 bases, with 7 bases between. CDR3 nucleotide sequence: TGTGCCAGCAGTTTAGTGCGAGACTATGGCTACACCTTC. This encodes CASSLVRDYGYTF.

The chain is built from TRBV20-1 and TRBJ2-3, with a tentative D call TRBD1 (5 bases). Germline CDR1 reads DFQATT; CDR2 reads SNEGSKA (reference sequence). Trimming took 8 bases from V and 7 from J, leaving 10 bases between them. The CDR3 contains 10 residues. The CDR3 coding sequence is TGCAGTTTCAGGGAAAATACGCAGTATTTT. Its protein is CSFRENTQYF.

The J gene is TRBJ2-7, the V gene TRBV6-5; TRBD2 is a possible D gene (6 bases). The CDR3 has 15 amino acids. V was shortened by 3 bases and J by 0 bases, with 12 bases between the two germline ends. Germline CDR1 and CDR2: MNHEY and SVGAGI. The CDR3 DNA reads as TGTGCCAGCAGTTATCGGGGAGGATCCTCCTACGAGCAGTACTTC. Its translation: CASSYRGGSSYEQYF.

This chain links TRBV9 with TRBJ2-3; 8 bases match TRBD1. This CDR3 comprises 16 residues. V lost 4 bases and J lost 3; bases outside the gene matches: 10. The V gene's germline CDR1 is SGDLS and CDR2 YYNGEE. CDR3 sequence reads: CASSTGLDRETDTQYF. DNA of the CDR3: TGTGCCAGCAGCACTGGGTTGGACAGGGAGACAGATACGCAGTATTTT.

The rearrangement uses TRBV9 and TRBJ2-7; the match to TRBD2 covers 7 bases. This CDR3 is 16 amino acids long. The J segment lost 3 bases and the V segment lost 0 bases, leaving 9 bases of the junction unmatched. Germline V gene data show CDR1 as SGDLS and CDR2 as YYNGEE. The CDR3 DNA follows: TGTGCCAGCAGCGTAGGCGGCGGGAGTATGGGCTACGAGCAGTACTTC. Its protein is CASSVGGGSMGYEQYF.

The chain couples TRBV7-2 to TRBJ2-7, with 9 bases identical to TRBD2. CDR3 length equals 14 residues. Germline V gives CDR1 SGHTA, CDR2 FQGNSA. Trimming cost V 1 base and J 3 bases; bases outside gene matches: 1. CDR3 amino acids: CASSLGGRGYEQYF. As DNA, the CDR3 is TGTGCCAGCAGCTTAGGCGGGAGGGGCTACGAGCAGTACTTC.

This clone was detected only a few times. The chain combines TRBV5-4 with TRBJ2-5, with 7 positions matching TRBD2. V shed 4 bases and J 2 bases; nucleotides not matched to a gene: 5. The CDR3 contains 14 residues. Germline V gives CDR1 SGHNT, CDR2 YYREEE (reference sequence). In nucleotides, the CDR3 is TGTGCCAGCAGCGTCGGGACTATACAAGAGACCCAGTACTTC. Translating it yields CASSVGTIQETQYF.

The chain has TRBV7-2 and TRBJ2-6; D unclear. The V and J ends lost 1 base and 0 bases respectively, with 7 bases between them. Per germline, CDR1 SGHTA and CDR2 FQGNSA. CDR3 size: 16 residues. The CDR3 bases are TGTGCCAGCAGCTTAGTTACGGGCTCTGGGGCCAACGTCCTGACTTTC. As protein: CASSLVTGSGANVLTF.

This clone was observed a handful of times. The gene calls are TRBV7-9 and TRBJ1-6; D possibly corresponds to TRBD1 (5 bases). Germline V gene sequence: CDR1 SEHNR, CDR2 FQNEAQ (reference sequence). CDR3 length equals 13 residues. The V gene lost 4 bases and the J gene lost 9 bases, with 10 bases spanning the gap. The CDR3 loop is CASSSQGASPLHF. The CDR3 coding sequence is TGTGCCAGCAGCTCTCAGGGAGCTTCACCCCTCCACTTT.

The genes are TRBV29-1 and TRBJ2-3, with D maybe TRBD2 (7 bases). The V end lost 4 bases, the J end lost 6 bases, and 14 bases lay between the germline ends. The CDR3 is made up of 13 amino acids. Germline loops: CDR1 SQVTM, CDR2 ANQGSEA. CDR3: CSVVRGAQDTQYF. CDR3 bases: TGCAGCGTTGTACGGGGGGCCCAGGATACGCAGTATTTT.

The chain is built from TRBV4-3 and TRBJ1-5, with D perhaps matching TRBD1 (6 bases). Germline V gives CDR1 LGHNA, CDR2 YSLEER. The CDR3 totals 16 residues. V gave up 2 bases and J gave up 0 bases, with 11 bases separating them. In DNA form, the CDR3 reads TGCGCCAGCAGCCAATACTACAGGGATAGCAATCAGCCCCAGCATTTT. Amino acids: CASSQYYRDSNQPQHF.

V gene TRBV15 combines with J gene TRBJ2-7; D gene uncertain. The CDR3 contains 13 residues. Per germline, CDR1 LNHNV and CDR2 YYDKDF (reference sequence). The V and J ends lost 1 base and 4 bases respectively, with 8 bases between them. Here the CDR3 DNA reads TGTGCCACCAGCAGAGGGTTCGTTTACGAGCAGTACTTC. Translated, it gives CATSRGFVYEQYF.

J is TRBJ2-5 and V is TRBV14; no definite D call. With 6 bases removed from V and 5 bases from J, the gap between germline ends came to 16 bases. The CDR3 extends over 14 amino acids. In germline, CDR1 is SGHDN, CDR2 FVKESK. CDR3 coding DNA: TGTGCCAGCAGGCGCGAGGTCCACTGCGAGACCCAGTACTTC. It codes for CASRREVHCETQYF.

This clone was counted only a few times. One junction end does not reproduce the germline sequence, and a read error may be involved. The chain is built from TRBV27 and TRBJ2-5; D is unclear. CDR1 and CDR2 (germline): MNHEY, SMNVEV (reference sequence). The CDR3 covers 14 residues. CDR3 region: CASRGSTGQKTQYF. The CDR3 nucleotides are TGTGCCAGCAGAGGTTCGACGGGCCAAAAGACCCAGTACTTC.

CDR3 amino acids: CASSLQVRTGGEQFF. CDR3 in DNA: TGTGCCAGCAGCTTACAGGTCCGGACCGGAGGAGAGCAGTTCTTC. V and J are TRBV7-2 and TRBJ2-1; D may be TRBD2 (5 bases). The CDR3 is 15 residues long. V dropped 2 bases and J dropped 10 bases, with 18 bases sitting between them. The V gene's germline CDR1 is SGHTA and CDR2 FQGNSA.